The 7 T cell receptor beta chains presented below share a single source sample, sequenced in a study of blood T cell repertoires in COVID-19. Sequencing used immunoSEQ multiplex PCR; TCRdb keeps in-frame clones, though not all of them. This sample has more than 50,000 clones, with approximately 80% found just once. Sequenced: peripheral blood. Receptor source: a man between 65 and 85 years old with active or convalescent COVID-19.

The chain employs TRBV30 and TRBJ2-3; D may be TRBD2 (6 bases). CDR1 and CDR2 (germline): GTSNPN, SVGIG (reference sequence). The CDR3 sequence is 15 residues long. V lost 3 bases and J 2 bases, leaving 15 bases between the germline ends. The CDR3 loop is CAWSEGGVITDTQYF. The CDR3, as DNA: TGTGCCTGGAGCGAAGGAGGGGTGATCACAGATACGCAGTATTTT.

The V call is TRBV25-1, the J call TRBJ2-1; 7 nucleotides match TRBD1. The V gene's germline CDR1 is MGHDK and CDR2 SYGVNS. V shed 6 bases and J 1 base; nucleotides not matched to a gene: 3. The CDR3 is 14 residues long. The CDR3 spells CASSAGGSYNEQFF. CDR3 DNA sequence: TGTGCCAGCAGCGCAGGGGGTTCCTACAATGAGCAGTTCTTC.

This clone showed up just a few times. The chain couples TRBV2 to TRBJ2-1; 8 positions match TRBD1. The ends lost 5 bases at V and 3 bases at J; junction bases unmatched: 6. Germline CDR1 is SNHLY and CDR2 is FYNNEI. This CDR3 comprises 15 residues. The CDR3: CASSQTGGDYNEQFF. For the CDR3, the DNA is TGTGCCAGCAGTCAAACAGGGGGAGACTACAATGAGCAGTTCTTC. The whole variable domain, filled in from reference TRBV2 and TRBJ2-1, reads EPEVTQTPSHQVTQMGQEVILRCVPISNHLYFYWYRQILGQKVEFLVSFYNNEISEKSEIFDDQFSVERPDGSNFTLKIRSTKLEDSAMYFCASSQTGGDYNEQFFGPGTRLTVL.

The chain links TRBV19 to TRBJ1-2; 8 bases match TRBD1. Germline CDR1 is LNHDA and CDR2 is SQIVND (reference sequence). The CDR3 loop spans 14 amino acids. The V and J ends lost 9 bases and 7 bases, in that order; junction bases with no gene match: 13. The CDR3 here is CASQGQAASGGYTF. The CDR3 region has the DNA TGTGCCAGCCAGGGACAGGCGGCATCTGGTGGCTACACCTTC.

The rearrangement links TRBV5-4 to TRBJ2-7; 8 bases match TRBD2. The CDR3 consists of 14 residues. With V trimmed by 5 bases and J by 1 base, 5 bases remained unmatched. The germline V gene encodes CDR1 SGHNT and CDR2 YYREEE (reference sequence). The CDR3 reads CASRDGLASYEQYF. CDR3 nucleotide sequence: TGTGCCAGCAGGGATGGACTAGCATCCTACGAGCAGTACTTC. Full variable domain (outside the CDR3, taken from reference TRBV5-4 and TRBJ2-7): ETGVTQSPTHLIKTRGQQVTLRCSSQSGHNTVSWYQQALGQGPQFIFQYYREEENGRGNFPPRFSGLQFPNYSSELNVNALELDDSALYLCASRDGLASYEQYFGPGTRLTVT.

The chain combines TRBV19 with TRBJ2-5; TRBD2 aligns across 11 bases. Germline loops: CDR1 LNHDA, CDR2 SQIVND (reference sequence). After removal of 7 bases from V and 4 bases from J, the junction contained 8 bases not matched to a gene. The CDR3 totals 15 residues. CDR3 protein: CASTVLAGDGETQYF. Written as DNA, the CDR3 is TGTGCCAGTACCGTACTAGCGGGGGATGGAGAGACCCAGTACTTC. The variable domain in full, with the rest retrieved from reference TRBV19 and TRBJ2-5, is DGGITQSPKYLFRKEGQNVTLSCEQNLNHDAMYWYRQDPGQGLRLIYYSQIVNDFQKGDIAEGYSVSREKKESFPLTVTSAQKNPTAFYLCASTVLAGDGETQYFGPGTRLLVL.

This chain links TRBV7-2 with TRBJ1-2; D is perhaps TRBD1 (5 bases). Germline CDR1 reads SGHTA; CDR2 reads FQGNSA. Trimming removed 4 bases at V and 8 bases at J, with 23 bases between. This CDR3 is built from 16 residues. The CDR3 region is CASSSLGRGIRGGYTF. The CDR3 DNA reads as TGTGCCAGCAGCTCATTAGGGCGGGGGATCAGAGGGGGCTACACCTTC.